The sequence of this T cell receptor beta chain was determined in a study of T cell repertoires in cytomegalovirus infection. Across the whole study: It can be stated that public TCR beta signatures indicated CMV infection as well as a matching HLA type.

The CDR3 sequence is 13 residues long. V was pared by 3 bases and J by 7 bases, with 10 bases between. Germline CDR1 reads MDHEN; CDR2 reads SYDVKM. TCRdb re-called the reads with MiXCR, one entry per CDR3 protein. The repertoire holds hundreds of thousands of distinct CDR3 sequences, approximately 24% seen once, with 7.5% to 9% in the top ten. Study findings and constraints: Clonotype analysis showed dominance of the ex vivo response by HLA-C-restricted CMV-specific TCR beta clonotypes. Adding up the frequency of public TCR beta families identified people who carried CMV plus the relevant HLA.

A note on this clonotype: Its target is unknown.

This clonotype originated in a human donor in good health (CMV status not recorded). Some clones in this sample may be carry-over from other donors' samples. Sequencing used CD8+ T cells from PBMCs. The V gene is TRBV28, the J gene TRBJ2-1; D perhaps matches TRBD2 (5 bases). The CDR3 here is CASSFEEVNEQFF. The CDR3 bases are TGTGCCAGCAGTTTTGAGGAGGTTAATGAGCAGTTCTTC.